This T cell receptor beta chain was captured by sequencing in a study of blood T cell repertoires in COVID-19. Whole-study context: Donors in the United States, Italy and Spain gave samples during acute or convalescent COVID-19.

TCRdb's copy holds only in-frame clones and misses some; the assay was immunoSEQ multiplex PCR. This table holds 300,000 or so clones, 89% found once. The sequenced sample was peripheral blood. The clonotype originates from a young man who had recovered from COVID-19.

CDR3 amino acids: CASSKAVAGENYEQYF. The CDR3 DNA reads TGTGCCAGCAGCAAAGCGGTGGCGGGAGAGAACTACGAGCAGTACTTC. This sequence joins TRBV21-1 and TRBJ2-7; whether TRBD2, the table's D call, matches the DNA was not checked. TRBV21-1 is a documented pseudogene. The CDR3 has 16 amino acids.